Below, 10 T cell receptor beta chains from the same sample are listed, as sequenced in a study of siplizumab effects on memory and regulatory T cells. Measured with immunoSEQ multiplex PCR; TCRdb has only the in-frame clones, and not every one. The sample holds approximately 100,000 clones, about 91% seen once. Input material: Tregs sorted from blood. Receptors originate from a human donor in good health.

The genes are TRBV6-6 and TRBJ2-2; TRBD1 might be the D (5 bases). Looked up from germline, CDR1 is MNHNY and CDR2 is SVGAGI (reference sequence). The length of the CDR3 is 15 residues. V gave up 1 base and J gave up 3 bases, with 9 bases separating them. The CDR3 coding sequence is TGTGCCAGCAGTTACTATTCAGGGTACACCGGGGAGCTGTTTTTT. Its protein is CASSYYSGYTGELFF.

V usage is TRBV10-3 and J usage is TRBJ2-3, with 12 bases identical to TRBD2. The CDR3 length is 18 residues. In germline, CDR1 is ENHRY, CDR2 SYGVKD. With V trimmed by 6 bases and J by 0 bases, 10 bases remained unmatched. CDR3 sequence (DNA): TGTGCCATCAGAGGATCTAGCGGGAGGGCCTTGAGCACAGATACGCAGTATTTT. Protein product: CAIRGSSGRALSTDTQYF.

V and J are TRBV5-1 and TRBJ1-4; D not certain. The V end was cut by 4 bases, the J end by 8 bases, with 15 bases between. Germline V gene data show CDR1 as SGHRS and CDR2 as YFSETQ. The CDR3 spans 14 residues. The CDR3 DNA is TGCGCCAGCAGCGTTGGACTGAGCGGCGAAAAACTGTTTTTT. Translating it yields CASSVGLSGEKLFF.

On this clone itself: One end of the junction does not line up with germline, which may come from a read error. This sequence joins TRBV7-7 and TRBJ2-1; D call uncertain. The V gene's germline CDR1 is SSHAT and CDR2 FNYEAQ (reference sequence). The CDR3 has 13 residues. The CDR3 nucleotides are TGTGCTAGCAGCTTTTCTGCCTACAATGAGCAGTTCTTC. Translated: CASSFSAYNEQFF.

V usage is TRBV14 and J usage is TRBJ1-4; no clear D gene. Trimming removed 1 base at V and 6 bases at J, with 15 bases between. The CDR3 is 16 amino acids. Per the germline V gene, CDR1 is SGHDN and CDR2 is FVKESK. The CDR3 loop is CASSQAFISVYEKLFF. CDR3 DNA sequence: TGTGCCAGCAGCCAAGCATTTATATCAGTCTATGAAAAACTGTTTTTT.

V usage is TRBV7-8 and J usage is TRBJ2-1, with D tentatively TRBD2 (7 bases). The CDR3 loop spans 14 amino acids. Germline loops: CDR1 SGHVS, CDR2 FQNEAQ. V lost 1 base to trimming and J lost 7 bases, with 11 bases between them. CDR3 region: CASSLVGGANEQFF. The DNA for the CDR3 is TGTGCCAGCAGCTTAGTGGGGGGGGCAAATGAGCAGTTCTTC.

V and J are TRBV6-6 and TRBJ2-1, with 7 bases matching TRBD2. This CDR3 is 15 amino acids long. V dropped 0 bases and J dropped 5; count of bases not matched to a gene: 4. Germline V gene lookup returns CDR1 MNHNY and CDR2 SVGAGI (reference sequence). CDR3 in amino acids: CASSYSNRGDNEQFF. CDR3 coding DNA: TGTGCCAGCAGTTACTCGAATCGGGGGGACAATGAGCAGTTCTTC.

The chain recombines TRBV19 with TRBJ2-7; D gene unclear. The CDR3 totals 14 residues. The germline V and J ends were trimmed by 5 bases and 0 bases, with 11 bases remaining between them. Looked up from germline, CDR1 is LNHDA and CDR2 is SQIVND (reference sequence). CDR3: CASSGWSTSYEQYF. CDR3 DNA: TGTGCCAGTAGTGGGTGGTCTACCTCCTACGAGCAGTACTTC.

V gene TRBV2 combines with J gene TRBJ1-2, with unresolved D. Trimming removed 2 bases at V and 4 bases at J, with 11 bases between. This CDR3 is built from 14 residues. Per the germline V gene, CDR1 is SNHLY and CDR2 is FYNNEI. CDR3 coding DNA: TGTGCCAGCAGTGAATCTTCAGGCTTCTATGGCTACACCTTC. Encoded protein: CASSESSGFYGYTF.

This sequence joins TRBV5-4 and TRBJ2-7; 12 bases agree with TRBD1. Germline V CDR1 and CDR2: SGHNT, YYREEE (reference sequence). V shed 4 bases, J shed 6 bases, and the junction held 11 bases outside the gene matches. This CDR3 has 16 residues. The CDR3 region is CASSAGRGQGAREQYF. For the CDR3, the DNA is TGTGCCAGCAGCGCCGGACGGGGACAGGGGGCTCGCGAGCAGTACTTC. The whole variable domain, filled in from reference TRBV5-4 and TRBJ2-7, reads ETGVTQSPTHLIKTRGQQVTLRCSSQSGHNTVSWYQQALGQGPQFIFQYYREEENGRGNFPPRFSGLQFPNYSSELNVNALELDDSALYLCASSAGRGQGAREQYFGPGTRLTVT.